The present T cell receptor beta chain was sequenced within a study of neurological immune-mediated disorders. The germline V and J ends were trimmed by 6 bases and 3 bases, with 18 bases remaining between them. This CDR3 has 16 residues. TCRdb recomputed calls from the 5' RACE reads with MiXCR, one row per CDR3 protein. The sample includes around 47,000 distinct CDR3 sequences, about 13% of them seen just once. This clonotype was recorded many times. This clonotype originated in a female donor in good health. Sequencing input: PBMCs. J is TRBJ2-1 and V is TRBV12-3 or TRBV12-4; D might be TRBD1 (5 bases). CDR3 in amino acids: CASSSDLLTVYNEQFF. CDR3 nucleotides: TGTGCCAGCAGCTCCGACCTCCTGACAGTCTACAATGAGCAGTTCTTC.